These 21 T cell receptor beta chains share one sample of origin, sequenced in a study of blood T cell repertoires in COVID-19. The method was immunoSEQ multiplex PCR; TCRdb's version includes in-frame clones alone and lacks a portion of them. This table holds around 420,000 clones, over 75% found once. Sequenced: PBMCs or T cells enriched from blood (not recorded which). The source of these receptors is a middle-aged woman with acute COVID-19.

This chain joins TRBV5-1 and TRBJ1-2; tentative D call: TRBD1 (5 bases). This CDR3 comprises 15 residues. Germline CDR1 reads SGHRS; CDR2 reads YFSETQ. Trimming removed 4 bases at V and 8 bases at J, with 21 bases between. The CDR3 loop is CASSPEGGTARGYTF. DNA for the CDR3: TGCGCCAGCAGCCCCGAGGGAGGGACCGCCCGGGGCTACACCTTC.

The chain recombines TRBV25-1 with TRBJ1-1; D perhaps matches TRBD1 (6 bases). The germline V gene encodes CDR1 MGHDK and CDR2 SYGVNS. CDR3 length equals 12 residues. V lost 6 bases to trimming and J lost 1 base, with 6 bases between them. The CDR3: CASRGQNTEAFF. Here the CDR3 DNA reads TGTGCCAGCAGGGGACAGAACACTGAAGCTTTCTTT.

The CDR3 region has the DNA TGTGCCAGCAGTTACCTTCTTTACGAGGGCTACACCTTC. Protein: CASSYLLYEGYTF. The genes are TRBV6-6 and TRBJ1-2, with no clear D. The germline V gene has CDR1 MNHNY and CDR2 SVGAGI (reference sequence). V lost 2 bases and J lost 8, with 12 bases in between. CDR3 length: 13 amino acids.

V is TRBV15 and J is TRBJ2-7; D remains unclear. Trimming cost V 0 bases and J 2 bases, with 8 bases left between them. This CDR3 spans 14 amino acids. Looked up from germline, CDR1 is LNHNV and CDR2 is YYDKDF (reference sequence). CDR3 sequence reads: CATSREVGPYEQYF. CDR3 sequence (DNA): TGTGCCACCAGCAGAGAGGTGGGCCCCTACGAGCAGTACTTC. Looking up the rest from reference TRBV15 and TRBJ2-7 gives the full variable domain: DAMVIQNPRYQVTQFGKPVTLSCSQTLNHNVMYWYQQKSSQAPKLLFHYYDKDFNNEADTPDNFQSRRPNTSFCFLDIRSPGLGDTAMYLCATSREVGPYEQYFGPGTRLTVT.

This chain links TRBV25-1 with TRBJ1-2; 7 bases line up with TRBD1. This CDR3 is built from 15 residues. V shed 1 base and J 5 bases; nucleotides not matched to a gene: 7. CDR1 is MGHDK, CDR2 SYGVNS, per germline. The CDR3 region has the DNA TGTGCCAGCAGTGAATTTGGGACAGAGGTGTATGGCTACACCTTC. Protein product: CASSEFGTEVYGYTF.

The chain recombines TRBV20-1 with TRBJ2-1; possible D gene TRBD1, 6 bases. CDR1 DFQATT and CDR2 SNEGSKA come from the germline V gene (reference sequence). V was cut by 3 bases and J by 9 bases, with 18 bases left in between. The CDR3 runs 14 residues. This chain's CDR3 is CSASPTQGKGEQFF. The CDR3 coding sequence is TGCAGTGCTAGTCCCACGCAGGGGAAAGGTGAGCAGTTCTTC.

This clone has a handful of counts. This chain joins TRBV11-3 and TRBJ1-2; D gene ambiguous. CDR1 is SGHNT and CDR2 is YENEEA in the germline V gene. This CDR3 has 15 residues. Trimming removed 5 bases from V and 7 bases from J, with 20 bases in between. CDR3 sequence reads: CASSPPGARGFGYTF. DNA for the CDR3: TGTGCCAGCAGCCCTCCGGGAGCCCGTGGTTTTGGCTACACCTTC.

Details on this clone: The sample contains more than one DNA sequence encoding this CDR3. The chain is built from TRBV5-1 and TRBJ1-6; D not certain. Looked up from germline, CDR1 is SGHRS and CDR2 is YFSETQ. This CDR3 has 15 amino acids. V lost 4 bases and J 6 bases, leaving 14 bases between the germline ends. The CDR3 protein is CASSPTGVGNSPLHF. The CDR3 DNA is TGCGCCAGCAGCCCGACCGGGGTTGGTAATTCACCCCTCCACTTT.

The CDR3: CASSRGTGGYEQYF. DNA of the CDR3: TGTGCCAGCAGCCGGGGGACAGGTGGTTACGAGCAGTACTTC. The chain recombines TRBV3-1 (or the pseudogene TRBV3-2) with TRBJ2-7; 8 bases fit TRBD1. The ends lost 4 bases at V and 4 bases at J; junction bases unmatched: 6. CDR3 length equals 14 residues. Germline V gene lookup returns CDR1 LGHDT and CDR2 YNNKEL (reference sequence).

The rearrangement uses TRBV30 and TRBJ1-3, with TRBD1 matching over 10 bases. The CDR3 covers 15 residues. The V gene's germline CDR1 is GTSNPN and CDR2 SVGIG (reference sequence). Unmatched junction bases numbered 6, after V lost 3 bases and J lost 4 bases. CDR3 nucleotides: TGTGCCTGGAGCCGGGACAGGGGATCGGGAAACACCATATATTTT. As protein: CAWSRDRGSGNTIYF. Based on the CDR3 plus reference TRBV30 and TRBJ1-3, the full variable domain is SQTIHQWPATLVQPVGSPLSLECTVEGTSNPNLYWYRQAAGRGLQLLFYSVGIGQISSEVPQNLSASRPQDRQFILSSKKLLLSDSGFYLCAWSRDRGSGNTIYFGEGSWLTVV.

V usage is TRBV27 and J usage is TRBJ2-1; 9 bases align to TRBD2. CDR3 length: 16 residues. J gave up 3 bases and V 5 bases, and 8 bases lay outside the gene matches. CDR1 is MNHEY, CDR2 SMNVEV, per germline (reference sequence). DNA for the CDR3: TGTGCCAGCAGTCCAGAAGGCGGGGGGGACTACAATGAGCAGTTCTTC. Translation: CASSPEGGGDYNEQFF.

The genes are TRBV5-4 and TRBJ2-7; 9 nucleotides align to TRBD1. Germline CDR1 SGHNT, CDR2 YYREEE (reference sequence). The J segment lost 4 bases and the V segment lost 0 bases, leaving 5 bases of the junction unmatched. CDR3 length: 15 residues. This CDR3 is CASSLGQGEGYEQYF. The CDR3 DNA is TGTGCCAGCAGCTTGGGACAGGGGGAAGGGTACGAGCAGTACTTC.

The chain uses TRBV5-6 and TRBJ2-3; 11 nucleotides align to TRBD2. The CDR3 is made up of 15 amino acids. V gave up 4 bases and J gave up 2 bases; unmatched junction bases: 3. Germline CDR1 reads SGHDT; CDR2 reads YYEEEE. The CDR3 coding sequence is TGTGCCAGCAGCCCGGGACTAGCGGTCACAGATACGCAGTATTTT. It specifies CASSPGLAVTDTQYF. The variable domain in full, with the rest retrieved from reference TRBV5-6 and TRBJ2-3, is DAGVTQSPTHLIKTRGQQVTLRCSPKSGHDTVSWYQQALGQGPQFIFQYYEEEERQRGNFPDRFSGHQFPNYSSELNVNALLLGDSALYLCASSPGLAVTDTQYFGPGTRLTVL.

The V call is TRBV13, the J call TRBJ2-5; maybe TRBD1 (6 bases). The CDR3 covers 13 residues. Germline V gene lookup returns CDR1 PRHDT and CDR2 FYEKMQ (reference sequence). V lost 4 bases, J lost 6 bases, and 12 bases lay in between. CDR3 nucleotide sequence: TGTGCCAGCAGCTCACAGGGAGCGAAGACCCAGTACTTC. Translated: CASSSQGAKTQYF.

The chain couples TRBV30 to TRBJ1-1, with D possibly TRBD1 on 5 matching bases. CDR1 is GTSNPN and CDR2 is SVGIG in the germline V gene (reference sequence). The CDR3 has 12 residues. Trimming left V 4 bases short and J 3 bases short, with 9 bases between. CDR3 loop: CAWTGRDTEAFF. The CDR3 nucleotides are TGTGCCTGGACAGGGAGGGACACTGAAGCTTTCTTT.

The rearrangement joins TRBV19 to TRBJ2-7, with D hard to call. Trimming cost V 3 bases and J 4 bases, with 10 bases left between them. The germline gives CDR1 LNHDA, CDR2 SQIVND (reference sequence). The CDR3 length is 13 residues. This CDR3 reads CASSIGQDYEQYF. The CDR3 DNA is TGTGCCAGTAGTATTGGGCAGGATTACGAGCAGTACTTC.

The chain couples TRBV9 to TRBJ1-2; 8 bases agree with TRBD1. CDR1 and CDR2 (germline): SGDLS, YYNGEE. V trimming: 3 bases; J trimming: 2 bases; junction bases outside the gene matches: 0. This CDR3 spans 13 amino acids. The CDR3 bases are TGTGCCAGCAGCGGGACAGGGAACTATGGCTACACCTTC. Its protein is CASSGTGNYGYTF.

This clone was seen a handful of times. The J gene is TRBJ2-3, the V gene TRBV9, with 9 bases fitting TRBD2. Germline CDR1 reads SGDLS; CDR2 reads YYNGEE. Trimming at V came to 1 base and at J to 2 bases, leaving 5 bases not matched to a gene. The length of the CDR3 is 16 residues. CDR3 nucleotides: TGTGCCAGCAGCGTATATCTAGCGGGACCCACAGATACGCAGTATTTT. Encoded protein: CASSVYLAGPTDTQYF.

The chain uses TRBV5-4 and TRBJ1-2, with unresolved D. This CDR3 has 14 amino acids. The V end was cut by 0 bases, the J end by 5 bases, with 11 bases between. Germline V lookup: CDR1 SGHNT, CDR2 YYREEE (reference sequence). CDR3 bases: TGTGCCAGCAGCTTGGAGGTCAGGCCATATGGCTACACCTTC. It translates to CASSLEVRPYGYTF.

V gene TRBV4-1 combines with J gene TRBJ1-1; possible D gene TRBD1, 5 bases. V gave up 2 bases and J gave up 7 bases, with 17 bases separating them. Germline CDR1 and CDR2: MGHRA and YSYEKL. CDR3 length: 15 residues. The CDR3 DNA sequence: TGCGCCAGCAGCCAACCCCAACAGGACCGATTTGAAGCTTTCTTT. The encoded protein is CASSQPQQDRFEAFF.

CDR3 sequence: CSVSKGGSYNEQFF. The CDR3 region has the DNA TGCAGCGTCAGTAAGGGAGGCTCCTACAATGAGCAGTTCTTC. This sequence joins TRBV29-1 and TRBJ2-1; TRBD2 might be the D (6 bases). The CDR3 runs 14 residues. Trimming took 6 bases from V and 0 from J, leaving 12 bases between them. Germline assignment: CDR1 SQVTM and CDR2 ANQGSEA.